This TCR beta chain came from a study of blood T cell repertoires in COVID-19. Study-level background: From T cells, B-cell-depleted T cells, or PBMCs came the material, which was cDNA or gDNA.

The CDR3 runs to 15 residues. V shed 8 bases, J shed 5 bases, and the junction held 14 bases outside the gene matches. Method: immunoSEQ multiplex PCR; TCRdb's copy keeps in-frame clones and lacks some. This sample has fewer than 500,000 clones, with over 75% found just once. Sequencing used PBMCs or T cells enriched from blood (not recorded which). V is TRBV5-3 and J is TRBJ2-7; TRBD1 aligns across 9 bases. TRBV5-3 is noted as an ORF with a role that remains uncertain. The receptor was isolated from a woman in her 30s with acute COVID-19. The CDR3 nucleotides are TGTGCCAGCAGACCGCCCGGGACAGGGAGCAACGAGCAGTACTTC. It translates to CASRPPGTGSNEQYF.